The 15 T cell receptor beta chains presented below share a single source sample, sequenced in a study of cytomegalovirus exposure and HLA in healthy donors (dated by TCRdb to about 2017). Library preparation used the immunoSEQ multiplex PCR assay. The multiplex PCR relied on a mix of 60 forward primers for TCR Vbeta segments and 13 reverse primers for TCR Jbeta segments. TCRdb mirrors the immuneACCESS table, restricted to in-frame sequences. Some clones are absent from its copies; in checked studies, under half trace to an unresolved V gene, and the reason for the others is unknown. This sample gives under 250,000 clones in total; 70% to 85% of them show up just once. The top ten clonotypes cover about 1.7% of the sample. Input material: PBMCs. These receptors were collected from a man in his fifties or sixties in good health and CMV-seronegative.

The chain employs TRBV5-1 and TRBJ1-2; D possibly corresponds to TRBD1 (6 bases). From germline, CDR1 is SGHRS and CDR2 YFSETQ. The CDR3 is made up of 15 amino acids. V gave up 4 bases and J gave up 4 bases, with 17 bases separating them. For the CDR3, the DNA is TGCGCCAGCAGCCTAGGACAGCCCCAAGGCTATGGCTACACCTTC. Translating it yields CASSLGQPQGYGYTF. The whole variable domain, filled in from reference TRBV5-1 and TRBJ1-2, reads KAGVTQTPRYLIKTRGQQVTLSCSPISGHRSVSWYQQTPGQGLQFLFEYFSETQRNKGNFPGRFSGRQFSNSRSEMNVSTLELGDSALYLCASSLGQPQGYGYTFGSGTRLTVV.

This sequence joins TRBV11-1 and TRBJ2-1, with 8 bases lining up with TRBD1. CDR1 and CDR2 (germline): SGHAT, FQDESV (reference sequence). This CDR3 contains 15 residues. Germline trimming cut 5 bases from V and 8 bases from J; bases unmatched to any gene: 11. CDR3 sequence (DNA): TGTGCCAGCAGCAAAAGACAGGGGCCGGGGGATGAGCAGTTCTTC. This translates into CASSKRQGPGDEQFF.

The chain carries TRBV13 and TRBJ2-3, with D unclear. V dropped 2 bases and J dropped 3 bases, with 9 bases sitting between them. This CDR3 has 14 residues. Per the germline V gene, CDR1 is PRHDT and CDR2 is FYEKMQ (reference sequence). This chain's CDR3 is CASSLFYRTDTQYF. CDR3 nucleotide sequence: TGTGCCAGCAGCTTATTCTACAGAACAGATACGCAGTATTTT.

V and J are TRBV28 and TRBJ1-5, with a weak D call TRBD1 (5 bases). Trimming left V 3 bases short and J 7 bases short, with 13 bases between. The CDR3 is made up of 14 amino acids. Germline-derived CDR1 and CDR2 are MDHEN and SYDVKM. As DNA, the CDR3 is TGTGCCAGCAGTTTTGTGCAGGGAGGCCAGCCCCAGCATTTT. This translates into CASSFVQGGQPQHF.

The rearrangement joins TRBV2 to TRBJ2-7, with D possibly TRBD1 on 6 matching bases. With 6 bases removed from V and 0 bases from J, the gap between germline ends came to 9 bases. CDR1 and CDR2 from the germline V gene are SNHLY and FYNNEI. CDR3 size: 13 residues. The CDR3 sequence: CASRGDTSYEQYF. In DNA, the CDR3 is TGTGCCAGCAGGGGGGACACCTCCTACGAGCAGTACTTC.

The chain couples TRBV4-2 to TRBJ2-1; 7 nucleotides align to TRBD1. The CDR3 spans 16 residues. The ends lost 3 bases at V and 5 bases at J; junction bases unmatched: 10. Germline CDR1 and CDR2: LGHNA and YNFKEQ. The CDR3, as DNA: TGTGCCAGCAGCCACCCCCCGGGACAGTCGGACAATGAGCAGTTCTTC. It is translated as CASSHPPGQSDNEQFF.

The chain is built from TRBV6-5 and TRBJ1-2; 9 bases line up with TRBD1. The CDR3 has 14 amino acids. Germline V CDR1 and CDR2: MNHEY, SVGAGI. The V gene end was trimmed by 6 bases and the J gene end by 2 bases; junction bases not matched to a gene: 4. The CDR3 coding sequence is TGTGCCAGCAGCCAGGGACAGGGAAACTATGGCTACACCTTC. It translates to CASSQGQGNYGYTF.

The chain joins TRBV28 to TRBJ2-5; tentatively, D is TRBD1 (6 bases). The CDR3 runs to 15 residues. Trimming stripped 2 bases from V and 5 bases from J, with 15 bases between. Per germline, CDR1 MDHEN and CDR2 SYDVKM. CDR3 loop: CASSLSGTGWETQYF. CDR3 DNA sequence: TGTGCCAGCAGTTTAAGTGGAACAGGGTGGGAGACCCAGTACTTC.

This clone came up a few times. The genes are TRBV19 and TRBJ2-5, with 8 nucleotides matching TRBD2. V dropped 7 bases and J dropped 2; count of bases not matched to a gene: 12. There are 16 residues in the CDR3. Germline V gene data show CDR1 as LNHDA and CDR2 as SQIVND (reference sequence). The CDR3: CASTPRTSGLQETQYF. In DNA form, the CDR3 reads TGTGCCAGTACCCCGCGTACTAGCGGCCTACAAGAGACCCAGTACTTC. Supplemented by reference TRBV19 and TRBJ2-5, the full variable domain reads DGGITQSPKYLFRKEGQNVTLSCEQNLNHDAMYWYRQDPGQGLRLIYYSQIVNDFQKGDIAEGYSVSREKKESFPLTVTSAQKNPTAFYLCASTPRTSGLQETQYFGPGTRLLVL.

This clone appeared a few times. The CDR3 loop is CASSPLGGSGSSEQYF. The CDR3, as DNA: TGTGCCAGCAGTCCCTTGGGCGGTAGCGGGAGTAGTGAGCAGTACTTC. The rearrangement uses TRBV5-4 and TRBJ2-7; 9 bases match TRBD2. The CDR3 extends over 16 amino acids. The ends lost 5 bases at V and 7 bases at J; junction bases unmatched: 16. The germline gives CDR1 SGHNT, CDR2 YYREEE (reference sequence).

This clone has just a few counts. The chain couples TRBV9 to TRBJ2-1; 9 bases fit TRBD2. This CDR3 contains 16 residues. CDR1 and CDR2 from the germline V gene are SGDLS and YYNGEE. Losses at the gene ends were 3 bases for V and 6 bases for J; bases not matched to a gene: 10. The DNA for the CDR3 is TGTGCCAGCAGCGGGTTGGGTACTAGCGGGCTCAATGAGCAGTTCTTC. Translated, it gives CASSGLGTSGLNEQFF.

The CDR3 sequence: CASSSPLTGLGNTEAFF. CDR3 coding DNA: TGTGCCAGCAGCTCTCCCCTTACAGGGTTAGGGAACACTGAAGCTTTCTTT. The rearrangement joins TRBV28 to TRBJ1-1; possible D gene TRBD1, 6 bases. Germline values: CDR1 MDHEN, CDR2 SYDVKM. The CDR3 length is 17 residues. The germline V and J ends were trimmed by 6 bases and 1 base, with 21 bases remaining between them.

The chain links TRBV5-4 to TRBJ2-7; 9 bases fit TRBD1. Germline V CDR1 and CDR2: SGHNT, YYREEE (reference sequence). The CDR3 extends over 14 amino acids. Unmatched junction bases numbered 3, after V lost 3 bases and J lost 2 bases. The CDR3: CASSWGTGTYEQYF. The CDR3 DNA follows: TGTGCCAGCAGCTGGGGGACAGGGACCTACGAGCAGTACTTC.

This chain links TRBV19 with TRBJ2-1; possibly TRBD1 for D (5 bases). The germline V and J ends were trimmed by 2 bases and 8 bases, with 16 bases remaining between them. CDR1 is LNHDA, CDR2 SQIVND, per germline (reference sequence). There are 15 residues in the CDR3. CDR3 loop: CASSINLIQGDEQFF. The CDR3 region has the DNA TGTGCCAGTAGTATAAATTTGATACAAGGGGATGAGCAGTTCTTC.

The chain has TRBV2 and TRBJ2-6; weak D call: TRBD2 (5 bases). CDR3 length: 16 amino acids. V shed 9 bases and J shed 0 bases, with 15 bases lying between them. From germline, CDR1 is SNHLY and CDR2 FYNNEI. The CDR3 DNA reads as TGTGCCAGTGAGGAGGCCCGGCACTCTGGGGCCAACGTCCTGACTTTC. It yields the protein CASEEARHSGANVLTF.